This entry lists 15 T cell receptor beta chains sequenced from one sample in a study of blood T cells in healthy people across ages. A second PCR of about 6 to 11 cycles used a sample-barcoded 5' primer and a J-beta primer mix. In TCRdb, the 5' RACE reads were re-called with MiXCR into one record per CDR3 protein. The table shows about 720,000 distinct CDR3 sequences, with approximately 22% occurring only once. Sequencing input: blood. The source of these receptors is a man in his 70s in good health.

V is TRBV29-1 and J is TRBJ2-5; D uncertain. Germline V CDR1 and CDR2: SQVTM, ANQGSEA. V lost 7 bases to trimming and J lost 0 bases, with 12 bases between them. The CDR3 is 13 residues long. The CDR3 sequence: CSARTENQETQYF. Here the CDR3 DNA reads TGCAGCGCTCGAACAGAAAACCAAGAGACCCAGTACTTC.

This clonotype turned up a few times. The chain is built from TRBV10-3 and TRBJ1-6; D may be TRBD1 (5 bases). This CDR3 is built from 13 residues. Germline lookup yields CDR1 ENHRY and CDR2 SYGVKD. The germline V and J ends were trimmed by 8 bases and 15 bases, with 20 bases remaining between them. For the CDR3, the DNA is TGTGCCATCGCCGGGACGGCCATCTCGCTCCTCCACTTT. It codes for CAIAGTAISLLHF.

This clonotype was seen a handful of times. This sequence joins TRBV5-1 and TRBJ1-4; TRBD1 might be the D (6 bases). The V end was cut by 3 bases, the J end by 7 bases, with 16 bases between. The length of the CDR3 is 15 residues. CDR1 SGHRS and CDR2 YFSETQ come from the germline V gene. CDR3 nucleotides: TGCGCCAGCAGCTCGACGGGGGGCCAAGGTGAAAAACTGTTTTTT. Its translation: CASSSTGGQGEKLFF.

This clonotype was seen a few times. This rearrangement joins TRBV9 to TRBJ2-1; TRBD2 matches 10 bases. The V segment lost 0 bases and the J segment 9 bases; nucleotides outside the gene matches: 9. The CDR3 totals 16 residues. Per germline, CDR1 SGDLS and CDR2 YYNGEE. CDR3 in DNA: TGTGCCAGCAGCGTAGGTGGGCTAGCGGGAGACGGTGAGCAGTTCTTC. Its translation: CASSVGGLAGDGEQFF.

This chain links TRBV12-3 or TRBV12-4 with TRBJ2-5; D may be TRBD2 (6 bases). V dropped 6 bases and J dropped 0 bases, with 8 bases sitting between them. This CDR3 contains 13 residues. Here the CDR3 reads CASRRDHQETQYF. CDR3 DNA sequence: TGTGCCAGCAGGCGGGACCACCAAGAGACCCAGTACTTC.

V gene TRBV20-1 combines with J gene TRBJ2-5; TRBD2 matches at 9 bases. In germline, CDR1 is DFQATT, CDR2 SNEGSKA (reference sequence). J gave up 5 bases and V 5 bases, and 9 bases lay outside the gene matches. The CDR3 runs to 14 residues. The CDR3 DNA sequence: TGCAGTGCTTCCCCCCCTAGCGGGGAGGAGACCCAGTACTTC. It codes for CSASPPSGEETQYF.

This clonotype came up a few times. CDR3 bases: TGCGCCAGCAGCTTATCGGGACAGCCGAACACTGAAGCTTTCTTT. Translating gives CASSLSGQPNTEAFF. The chain carries TRBV5-1 and TRBJ1-1; 7 bases agree with TRBD1. The CDR3 runs to 15 residues. Trimming at V came to 2 bases and at J to 1 base, leaving 5 bases not matched to a gene. CDR1 is SGHRS, CDR2 YFSETQ, per germline.

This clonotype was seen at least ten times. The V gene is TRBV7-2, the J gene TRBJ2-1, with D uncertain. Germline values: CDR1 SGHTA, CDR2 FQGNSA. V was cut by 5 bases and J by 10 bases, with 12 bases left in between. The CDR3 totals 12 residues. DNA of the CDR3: TGTGCCAGCAGCGCCCTCCGGGCCGAGCAGTTCTTC. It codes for CASSALRAEQFF.

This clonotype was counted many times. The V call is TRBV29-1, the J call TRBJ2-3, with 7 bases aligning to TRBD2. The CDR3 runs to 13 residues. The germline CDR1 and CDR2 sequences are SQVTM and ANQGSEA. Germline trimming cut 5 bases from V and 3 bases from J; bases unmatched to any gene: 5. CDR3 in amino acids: CSVSGGVTDTQYF. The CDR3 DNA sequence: TGCAGCGTTTCGGGGGGAGTGACAGATACGCAGTATTTT.

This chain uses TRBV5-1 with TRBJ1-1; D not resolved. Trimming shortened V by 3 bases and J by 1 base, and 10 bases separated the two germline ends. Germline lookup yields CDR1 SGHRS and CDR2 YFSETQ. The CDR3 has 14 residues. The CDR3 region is CASSSGRGNTEAFF. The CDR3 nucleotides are TGCGCCAGCAGCTCCGGACGGGGGAACACTGAAGCTTTCTTT.

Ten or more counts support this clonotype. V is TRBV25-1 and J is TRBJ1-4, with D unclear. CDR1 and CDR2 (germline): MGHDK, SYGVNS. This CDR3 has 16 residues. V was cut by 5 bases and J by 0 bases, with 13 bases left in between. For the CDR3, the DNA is TGTGCCAGCAGTCCATGGGAGGGCGCAACTAATGAAAAACTGTTTTTT. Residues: CASSPWEGATNEKLFF.

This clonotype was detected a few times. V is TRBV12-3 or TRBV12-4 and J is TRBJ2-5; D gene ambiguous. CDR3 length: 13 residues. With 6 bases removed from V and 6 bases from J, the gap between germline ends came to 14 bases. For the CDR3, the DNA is TGTGCCAGCAGGAAGGTAAATGAGAAGACCCAGTACTTC. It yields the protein CASRKVNEKTQYF.

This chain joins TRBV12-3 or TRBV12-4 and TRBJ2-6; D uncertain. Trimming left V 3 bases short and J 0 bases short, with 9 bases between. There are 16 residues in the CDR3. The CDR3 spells CASSFLSGSGANVLTF. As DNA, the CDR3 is TGTGCCAGCAGTTTCTTATCCGGCTCTGGGGCCAACGTCCTGACTTTC.

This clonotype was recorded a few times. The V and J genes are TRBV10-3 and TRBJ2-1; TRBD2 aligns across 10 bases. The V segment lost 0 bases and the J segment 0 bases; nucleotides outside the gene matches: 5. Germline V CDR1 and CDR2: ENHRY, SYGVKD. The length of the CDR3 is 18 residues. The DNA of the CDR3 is TGTGCCATCAGTGAGTCCGCAGCGGGAGGGAGCTCCTACAATGAGCAGTTCTTC. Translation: CAISESAAGGSSYNEQFF.

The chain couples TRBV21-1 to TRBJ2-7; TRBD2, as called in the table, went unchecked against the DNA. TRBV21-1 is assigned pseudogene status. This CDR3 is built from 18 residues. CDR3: CASSKARELAGEKDEQYV. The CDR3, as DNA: TGTGCCAGCAGCAAAGCGCGGGAGCTAGCGGGAGAAAAGGACGAGCAGTACGTC.